These 18 T cell receptor beta chains originate from one sample sequenced in a study of blood T cell repertoires in COVID-19. Using immunoSEQ multiplex PCR, the repertoire was profiled, and TCRdb retains in-frame clones only, with some absent. This sample has approximately 97,000 clones, with over 75% found just once. Input material: peripheral blood. All receptors come from a man in his 60s with acute or convalescent COVID-19.

V is TRBV7-2 and J is TRBJ1-5; the D gene is possibly TRBD1 (5 bases). Trimming stripped 3 bases from V and 7 bases from J, with 10 bases between. This CDR3 spans 13 amino acids. Germline V gene data show CDR1 as SGHTA and CDR2 as FQGNSA. As DNA, the CDR3 is TGTGCCAGCAGCTTCGCAGGGCCCCAGCCCCAGCATTTT. It translates to CASSFAGPQPQHF.

This clone showed up just a few times. This chain connects TRBV5-1 to TRBJ1-1; 7 bases line up with TRBD1. V lost 4 bases to trimming and J lost 1 base; unmatched junction nucleotides: 1. Germline V gives CDR1 SGHRS, CDR2 YFSETQ. The CDR3 is made up of 13 amino acids. For the CDR3, the DNA is TGCGCCAGCAGCCGACAGGGGAACACTGAAGCTTTCTTT. Translating gives CASSRQGNTEAFF.

The chain has TRBV5-4 and TRBJ2-1; TRBD1 agrees at 8 bases. Germline V lookup: CDR1 SGHNT, CDR2 YYREEE (reference sequence). V lost 0 bases to trimming and J lost 6 bases; unmatched junction nucleotides: 8. This CDR3 spans 16 amino acids. CDR3 amino acids: CASSLAGQGARNEQFF. CDR3 coding DNA: TGTGCCAGCAGCTTGGCGGGGCAGGGGGCTCGCAATGAGCAGTTCTTC.

This chain links TRBV5-1 with TRBJ1-5, with D possibly TRBD1 on 6 matching bases. This CDR3 comprises 14 residues. V dropped 0 bases and J dropped 7 bases, with 11 bases sitting between them. Germline CDR1 is SGHRS and CDR2 is YFSETQ. The CDR3 spells CASSLGRGEQPQHF. The CDR3 bases are TGCGCCAGCAGCTTGGGCAGGGGAGAACAGCCCCAGCATTTT. Looking up the rest from reference TRBV5-1 and TRBJ1-5 gives the full variable domain: KAGVTQTPRYLIKTRGQQVTLSCSPISGHRSVSWYQQTPGQGLQFLFEYFSETQRNKGNFPGRFSGRQFSNSRSEMNVSTLELGDSALYLCASSLGRGEQPQHFGDGTRLSIL.

The chain employs TRBV7-9 and TRBJ1-1; 7 bases map to TRBD1. V dropped 5 bases and J dropped 1; count of bases not matched to a gene: 7. CDR3 length equals 15 residues. Germline CDR1 reads SEHNR; CDR2 reads FQNEAQ (reference sequence). The CDR3 sequence is CASSPRGQANTEAFF. CDR3 in DNA: TGTGCCAGCAGCCCGCGAGGACAGGCGAACACTGAAGCTTTCTTT.

The V and J genes are TRBV19 and TRBJ1-2; TRBD1 is a possible D gene (6 bases). Germline CDR1 and CDR2: LNHDA and SQIVND (reference sequence). Trimming cost V 10 bases and J 9 bases, with 27 bases left between them. The CDR3 runs 15 residues. For the CDR3, the DNA is TGTGCCACCCGATCCGAGGGGGGGGGTGATCATCGCTACACCTTC. Residues: CATRSEGGGDHRYTF.

The chain carries TRBV6-1 and TRBJ1-1; TRBD1 might be the D (5 bases). Looked up from germline, CDR1 is MNHNS and CDR2 is SASEGT. V was shortened by 3 bases and J by 8 bases, with 13 bases between the two germline ends. The CDR3 consists of 13 residues. CDR3 protein: CASSDRGRVEAFF. The CDR3 DNA sequence: TGTGCCAGCAGTGATAGGGGTCGGGTCGAAGCTTTCTTT.

The chain uses TRBV21-1 and TRBJ1-5; the table's D call, TRBD1, has no DNA check behind it. TRBV21-1 is labeled a pseudogene. The length of the CDR3 is 16 residues. This CDR3 is CASSEGQLNSNQPQHF. CDR3 bases: TGTGCCAGCAGCGAAGGACAGTTGAATAGCAATCAGCCCCAGCATTTT.

This chain uses TRBV18 with TRBJ1-5; no clear D. From germline, CDR1 is KGHSH and CDR2 LQKENI. Trimming took off 8 bases at V and 9 bases at J, with 17 bases between the two ends. This CDR3 has 13 amino acids. The CDR3 DNA is TGTGCCAGCGTAGGAGAAACTGGCGCGCCCCAGCATTTT. This sequence encodes CASVGETGAPQHF.

This sequence joins TRBV5-1 and TRBJ2-5, with D uncertain. The CDR3 contains 15 residues. From germline, CDR1 is SGHRS and CDR2 YFSETQ. V was shortened by 0 bases and J by 5 bases, with 14 bases between the two germline ends. The CDR3 nucleotides are TGCGCCAGCAGCTTGGGTAGCCCACTCGAGGAGACCCAGTACTTC. This translates into CASSLGSPLEETQYF. The variable domain in full, with the rest retrieved from reference TRBV5-1 and TRBJ2-5, is KAGVTQTPRYLIKTRGQQVTLSCSPISGHRSVSWYQQTPGQGLQFLFEYFSETQRNKGNFPGRFSGRQFSNSRSEMNVSTLELGDSALYLCASSLGSPLEETQYFGPGTRLLVL.

The rearrangement uses TRBV6-6 and TRBJ2-7; 7 bases fit TRBD2. With V trimmed by 6 bases and J by 1 base, 9 bases remained unmatched. Germline assignment: CDR1 MNHNY and CDR2 SVGAGI (reference sequence). The CDR3 runs 15 residues. Here the CDR3 reads CASRLEGRGSYEQYF. The CDR3 DNA reads as TGTGCCAGCAGACTAGAGGGGCGGGGGTCCTACGAGCAGTACTTC.

This clone has only one observation. The chain recombines TRBV5-1 with TRBJ1-2, with D possibly being TRBD1 (5 bases). Germline values: CDR1 SGHRS, CDR2 YFSETQ. CDR3 length equals 13 residues. V was pared by 0 bases and J by 7 bases, with 10 bases between. CDR3 residues: CASSLAGRSGYTF. The CDR3 nucleotides are TGCGCCAGCAGCTTGGCAGGGAGGAGTGGCTACACCTTC.

This chain links TRBV24-1 with TRBJ1-1; perhaps TRBD1 as D (6 bases). The CDR3 covers 13 residues. The germline gives CDR1 KGHDR, CDR2 SFDVKD. The ends were cut back, 4 bases at V and 6 bases at J, with 11 bases in the middle. This chain's CDR3 is CATSDSSGAEAFF. DNA for the CDR3: TGTGCCACCAGTGACTCTTCAGGGGCTGAAGCTTTCTTT.

This rearrangement joins TRBV27 to TRBJ1-2; a weak D match, TRBD1 (5 bases). The CDR3 is made up of 14 amino acids. V lost 10 bases to trimming and J lost 2 bases, with 17 bases between them. Germline V gives CDR1 MNHEY, CDR2 SMNVEV (reference sequence). In DNA form, the CDR3 reads TGTGCCACGAAAAGGGGCCCCACCAACTATGGCTACACCTTC. Protein: CATKRGPTNYGYTF.

The chain carries TRBV6-5 and TRBJ1-2; D call uncertain. Trimming left V 6 bases short and J 4 bases short, with 9 bases between. Germline CDR1 and CDR2: MNHEY and SVGAGI. There are 12 residues in the CDR3. DNA for the CDR3: TGTGCCAGCAGGACGGAGCTCTATGGCTACACCTTC. Protein sequence: CASRTELYGYTF.

This chain joins TRBV7-9 and TRBJ1-4, with 7 positions matching TRBD1. The CDR3 spans 14 residues. Trimming at V came to 5 bases and at J to 3 bases, leaving 3 bases not matched to a gene. CDR1 is SEHNR and CDR2 is FQNEAQ in the germline V gene (reference sequence). The CDR3 DNA sequence: TGTGCCAGCAGCACAACAGGGGCTAATGAAAAACTGTTTTTT. It is translated as CASSTTGANEKLFF.

The chain recombines TRBV14 with TRBJ2-4; no clear D gene. V lost 8 bases and J 3 bases, leaving 8 bases between the germline ends. Germline V gene lookup returns CDR1 SGHDN and CDR2 FVKESK. The CDR3 has 12 residues. DNA for the CDR3: TGTGCCAGCGCGGCCGGCAAAAACATTCAGTACTTC. Translation gives CASAAGKNIQYF. Looking up the rest from reference TRBV14 and TRBJ2-4 gives the full variable domain: EAGVTQFPSHSVIEKGQTVTLRCDPISGHDNLYWYRRVMGKEIKFLLHFVKESKQDESGMPNNRFLAERTGGTYSTLKVQPAELEDSGVYFCASAAGKNIQYFGAGTRLSVL.

The gene calls are TRBV10-3 and TRBJ1-4, with 7 bases fitting TRBD1. Germline CDR1 ENHRY, CDR2 SYGVKD. J was trimmed by 8 bases and V by 3 bases; bases with no gene match: 6. The CDR3 extends over 14 amino acids. DNA for the CDR3: TGTGCCATCAGTGACACAGGGGTTCGGGAAAAACTGTTTTTT. Amino acids: CAISDTGVREKLFF.